The 4 T cell receptor beta chains given below trace back to one sample, sequenced in a study of blood T cells in healthy people across ages. The use of a sample-barcoded 5' primer and a J-beta primer mix characterized a second PCR of roughly 6 to 11 cycles. TCRdb itself ran the 5' RACE reads through MiXCR, one entry per CDR3 protein. The data contain hundreds of thousands of distinct CDR3 sequences, around 45% of them singletons. Sequenced input: blood. Source of these receptors: a man in his 60s in good health.

Regarding this clonotype: Germline is not matched at one junction end, which may reflect a read error. The chain is built from TRBV12-3 or TRBV12-4 and TRBJ1-1; 9 bases are shared with TRBD1. The CDR3 is 15 amino acids. The CDR3 DNA is TGTGCCAGCAGTTTGGCCGGACAGGGGAACGCTGAAGCTTTCTTT. It yields the protein CASSLAGQGNAEAFF.

This clonotype showed up just a few times. The chain joins TRBV2 to TRBJ1-2; 7 positions agree with TRBD1. After removal of 8 bases from V and 5 bases from J, the junction contained 11 bases not matched to a gene. The length of the CDR3 is 14 residues. CDR1 and CDR2 (germline): SNHLY, FYNNEI. CDR3 DNA sequence: TGTGCCAGCCGGATGGAGGGGGCTGTGTATGGCTACACCTTC. Its translation: CASRMEGAVYGYTF.

This clonotype was seen only a few times. The junction departs from germline at one end; a sequencing error may be responsible. The chain carries TRBV7-7 and TRBJ1-3; D gene ambiguous. The CDR3 consists of 14 residues. The V gene's germline CDR1 is SSHAT and CDR2 FNYEAQ (reference sequence). CDR3 nucleotides: TGTGCTAGCAGCTTAGGCCCACCTGGAAACACCATATATTTT. Residues: CASSLGPPGNTIYF.

The chain uses TRBV12-3 or TRBV12-4 and TRBJ1-1, with 8 bases matching TRBD1. V dropped 3 bases and J dropped 8; count of bases not matched to a gene: 2. CDR3 length: 12 residues. Here the CDR3 reads CASSFPGGEAFF. CDR3 bases: TGTGCCAGCAGTTTCCCAGGGGGCGAAGCTTTCTTT.